This T cell receptor beta chain was recovered during a study of CD8+ T cells in alopecia areata. Study at large: Twice daily, treated patients received 5 to 10 mg of oral tofacitinib. Dosing with tofacitinib proceeded for 6 to 18 months, followed by 6 months off drug.

Following extraction, RNA underwent reverse transcription to cDNA, which served as the sequencing template. The table came from immunoSEQ multiplex PCR; TCRdb's copy has only in-frame clones and leaves some out. The sample lists approximately 180,000 clones; just under 60% were seen once. Study results and limitations: Shared TCR sequences were less clear between patients than in mice, possibly partly from HLA diversity.

In the case of this clone: Its antigen is unidentified.

The receptor comes from a human donor with alopecia areata. Sample: CD4+ T cells sorted from blood, taken at week 0.

The CDR3 reads CSVEVIETQYF. CDR3 nucleotides: TGCAGCGTTGAAGTGATAGAGACCCAGTACTTC. This chain joins TRBV29-1 and TRBJ2-5; no clear D gene. Trimming cost V 1 base and J 4 bases, with 4 bases left between them. The CDR3 is 11 residues long. Germline V CDR1 and CDR2: SQVTM, ANQGSEA.